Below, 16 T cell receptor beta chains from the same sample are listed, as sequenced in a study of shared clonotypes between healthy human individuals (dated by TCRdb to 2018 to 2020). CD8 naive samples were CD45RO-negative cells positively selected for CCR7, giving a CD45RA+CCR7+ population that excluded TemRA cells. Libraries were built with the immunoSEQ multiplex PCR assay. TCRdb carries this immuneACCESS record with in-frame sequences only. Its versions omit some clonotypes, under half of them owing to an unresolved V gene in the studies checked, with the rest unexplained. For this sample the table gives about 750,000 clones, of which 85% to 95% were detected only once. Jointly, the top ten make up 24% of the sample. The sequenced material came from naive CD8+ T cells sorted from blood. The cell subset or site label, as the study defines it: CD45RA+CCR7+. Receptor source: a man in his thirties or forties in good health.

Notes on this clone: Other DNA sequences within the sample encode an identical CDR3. The CDR3, as DNA: TGTGCCAGCAGTTTCCGACAGGGTCATCAGCCCCAGCATTTT. Its translation: CASSFRQGHQPQHF. This sequence joins TRBV28 and TRBJ1-5; 7 bases fit TRBD1. After removal of 3 bases from V and 5 bases from J, the junction contained 4 bases not matched to a gene. This CDR3 has 14 amino acids. Per germline, CDR1 MDHEN and CDR2 SYDVKM.

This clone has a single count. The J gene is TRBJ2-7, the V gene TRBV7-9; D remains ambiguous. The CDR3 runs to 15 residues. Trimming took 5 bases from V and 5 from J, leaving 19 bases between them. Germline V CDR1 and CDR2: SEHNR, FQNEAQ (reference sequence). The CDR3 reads CASSPAQVIGHEQYF. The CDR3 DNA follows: TGTGCCAGCAGCCCCGCGCAGGTAATCGGCCACGAGCAGTACTTC.

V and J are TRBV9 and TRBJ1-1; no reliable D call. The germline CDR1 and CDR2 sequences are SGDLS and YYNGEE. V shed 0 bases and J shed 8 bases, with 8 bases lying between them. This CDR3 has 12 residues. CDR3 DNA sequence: TGTGCCAGCAGCGTAGGAGGAGGGGAAGCTTTCTTT. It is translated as CASSVGGGEAFF.

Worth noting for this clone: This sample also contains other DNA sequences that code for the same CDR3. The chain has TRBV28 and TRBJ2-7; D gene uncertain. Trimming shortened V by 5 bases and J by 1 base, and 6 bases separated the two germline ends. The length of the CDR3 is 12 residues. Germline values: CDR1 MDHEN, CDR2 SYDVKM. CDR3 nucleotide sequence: TGTGCCAGCAGTCCCACGTCCTACGAGCAGTACTTC. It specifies CASSPTSYEQYF.

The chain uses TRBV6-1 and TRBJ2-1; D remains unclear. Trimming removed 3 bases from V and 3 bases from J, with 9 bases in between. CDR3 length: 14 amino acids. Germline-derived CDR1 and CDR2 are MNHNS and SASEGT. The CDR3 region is CASSDGDSYNEQFF. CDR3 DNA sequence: TGTGCCAGCAGTGACGGCGATAGCTACAATGAGCAGTTCTTC.

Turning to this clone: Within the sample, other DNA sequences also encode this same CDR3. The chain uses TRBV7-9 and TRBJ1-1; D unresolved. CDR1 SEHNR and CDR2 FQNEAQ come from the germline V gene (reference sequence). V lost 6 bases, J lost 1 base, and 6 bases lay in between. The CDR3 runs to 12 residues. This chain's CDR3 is CASRGPNTEAFF. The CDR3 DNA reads TGTGCCAGCAGAGGGCCGAACACTGAAGCTTTCTTT.

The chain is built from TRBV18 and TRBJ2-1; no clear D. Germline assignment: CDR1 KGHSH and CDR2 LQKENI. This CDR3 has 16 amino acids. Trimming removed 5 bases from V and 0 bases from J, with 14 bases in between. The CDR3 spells CASSLRSRSSYNEQFF. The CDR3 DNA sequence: TGTGCCAGCTCATTACGGTCCCGGAGCTCCTACAATGAGCAGTTCTTC.

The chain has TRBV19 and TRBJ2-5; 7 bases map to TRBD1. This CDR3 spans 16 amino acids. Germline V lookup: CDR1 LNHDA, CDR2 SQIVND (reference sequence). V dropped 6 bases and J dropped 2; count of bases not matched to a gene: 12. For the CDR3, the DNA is TGTGCCAGTAGCCGTTACTGGGACAGCTTACAAGAGACCCAGTACTTC. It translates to CASSRYWDSLQETQYF.

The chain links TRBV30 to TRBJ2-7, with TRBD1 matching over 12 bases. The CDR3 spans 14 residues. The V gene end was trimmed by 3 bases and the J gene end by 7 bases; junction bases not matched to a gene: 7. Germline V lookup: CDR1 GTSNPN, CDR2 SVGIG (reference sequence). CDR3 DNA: TGTGCCTGGAGCAAGGGACAGGGGGCGGGGGAGCAGTACTTC. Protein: CAWSKGQGAGEQYF.

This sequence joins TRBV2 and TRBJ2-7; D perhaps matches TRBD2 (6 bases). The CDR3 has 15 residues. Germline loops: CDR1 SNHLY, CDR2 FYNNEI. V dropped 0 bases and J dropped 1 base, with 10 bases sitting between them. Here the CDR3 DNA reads TGTGCCAGCAGTGAAGCGGGAGGTCAGTCCTACGAGCAGTACTTC. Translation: CASSEAGGQSYEQYF. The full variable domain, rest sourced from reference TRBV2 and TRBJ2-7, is EPEVTQTPSHQVTQMGQEVILRCVPISNHLYFYWYRQILGQKVEFLVSFYNNEISEKSEIFDDQFSVERPDGSNFTLKIRSTKLEDSAMYFCASSEAGGQSYEQYFGPGTRLTVT.

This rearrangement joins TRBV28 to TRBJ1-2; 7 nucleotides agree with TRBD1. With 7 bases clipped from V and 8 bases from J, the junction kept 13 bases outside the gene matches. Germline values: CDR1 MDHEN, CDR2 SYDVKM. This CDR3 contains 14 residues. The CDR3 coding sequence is TGTGCCAGCACCCATCGAGAGGGGGCAAAGGGCTACACCTTC. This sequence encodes CASTHREGAKGYTF.

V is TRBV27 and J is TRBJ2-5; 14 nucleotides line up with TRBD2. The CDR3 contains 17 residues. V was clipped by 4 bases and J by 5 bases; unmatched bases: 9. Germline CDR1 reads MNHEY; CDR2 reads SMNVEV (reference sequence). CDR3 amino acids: CASSSGLAGESGETQYF. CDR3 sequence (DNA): TGTGCCAGCAGTTCGGGACTAGCGGGAGAAAGCGGTGAGACCCAGTACTTC.

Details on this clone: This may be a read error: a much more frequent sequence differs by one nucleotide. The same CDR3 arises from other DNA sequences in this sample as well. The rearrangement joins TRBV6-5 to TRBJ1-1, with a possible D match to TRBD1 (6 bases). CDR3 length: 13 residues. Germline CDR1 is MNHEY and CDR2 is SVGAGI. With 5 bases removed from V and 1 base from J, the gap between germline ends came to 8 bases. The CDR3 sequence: CASSPQGNTEAFF. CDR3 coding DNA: TGTGCCAGCAGTCCACAGGGGAACACTGAAGCTTTCTTT.

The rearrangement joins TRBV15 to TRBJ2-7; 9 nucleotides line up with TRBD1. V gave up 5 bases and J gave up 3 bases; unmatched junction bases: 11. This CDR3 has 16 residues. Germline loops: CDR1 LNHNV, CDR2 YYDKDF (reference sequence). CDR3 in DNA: TGTGCCACCAGCGGGTACCGGGACAGGGTGGGCTACGAGCAGTACTTC. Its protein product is CATSGYRDRVGYEQYF.

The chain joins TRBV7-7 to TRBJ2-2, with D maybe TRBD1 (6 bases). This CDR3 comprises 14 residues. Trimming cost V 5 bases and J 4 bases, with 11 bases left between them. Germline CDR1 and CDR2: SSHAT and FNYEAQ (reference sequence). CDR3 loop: CASSVRGPTGELFF. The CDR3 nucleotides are TGTGCCAGCAGCGTCAGGGGCCCCACCGGGGAGCTGTTTTTT.

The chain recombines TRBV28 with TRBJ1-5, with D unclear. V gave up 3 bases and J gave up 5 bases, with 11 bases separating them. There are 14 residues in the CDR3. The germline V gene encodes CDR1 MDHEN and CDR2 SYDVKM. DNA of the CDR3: TGTGCCAGCAGTTTTACGGGTTTAGATCAGCCCCAGCATTTT. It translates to CASSFTGLDQPQHF.